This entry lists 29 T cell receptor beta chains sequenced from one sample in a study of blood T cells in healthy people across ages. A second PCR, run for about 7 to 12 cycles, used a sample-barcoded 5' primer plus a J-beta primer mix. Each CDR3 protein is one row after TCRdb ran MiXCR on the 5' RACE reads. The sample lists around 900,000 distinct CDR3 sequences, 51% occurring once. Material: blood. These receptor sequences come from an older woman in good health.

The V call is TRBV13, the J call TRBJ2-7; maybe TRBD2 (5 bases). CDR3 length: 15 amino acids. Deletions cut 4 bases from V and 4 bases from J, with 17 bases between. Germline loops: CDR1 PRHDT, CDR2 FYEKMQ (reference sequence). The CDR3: CASSSPGKATYEQYF. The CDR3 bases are TGTGCCAGCAGCTCCCCGGGGAAGGCAACTTACGAGCAGTACTTC.

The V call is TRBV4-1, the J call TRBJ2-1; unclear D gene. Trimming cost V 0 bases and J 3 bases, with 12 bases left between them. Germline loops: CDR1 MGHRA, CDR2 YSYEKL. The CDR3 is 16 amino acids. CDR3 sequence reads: CASSQDGSQFYNEQFF. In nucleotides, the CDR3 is TGCGCCAGCAGCCAAGATGGGTCACAGTTCTACAATGAGCAGTTCTTC.

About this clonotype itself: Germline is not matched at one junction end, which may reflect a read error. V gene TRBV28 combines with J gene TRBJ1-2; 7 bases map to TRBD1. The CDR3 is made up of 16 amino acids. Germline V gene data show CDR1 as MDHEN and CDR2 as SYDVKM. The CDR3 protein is CVSSLPSIGQASGYTF. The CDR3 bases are TGTGTCAGCAGTTTACCCTCGATTGGACAGGCGAGTGGCTACACCTTC.

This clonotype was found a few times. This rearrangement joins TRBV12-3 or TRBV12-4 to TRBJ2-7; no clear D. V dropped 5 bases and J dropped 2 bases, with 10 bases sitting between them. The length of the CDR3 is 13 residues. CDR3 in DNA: TGTGCCAGCAGTGTCGCATACACCTACGAGCAGTACTTC. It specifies CASSVAYTYEQYF.

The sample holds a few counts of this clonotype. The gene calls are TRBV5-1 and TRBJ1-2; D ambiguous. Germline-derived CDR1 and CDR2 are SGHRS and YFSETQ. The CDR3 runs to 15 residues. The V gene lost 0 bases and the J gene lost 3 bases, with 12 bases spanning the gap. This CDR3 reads CASSLVGGMDYGYTF. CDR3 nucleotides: TGCGCCAGCAGCTTGGTCGGAGGAATGGACTATGGCTACACCTTC.

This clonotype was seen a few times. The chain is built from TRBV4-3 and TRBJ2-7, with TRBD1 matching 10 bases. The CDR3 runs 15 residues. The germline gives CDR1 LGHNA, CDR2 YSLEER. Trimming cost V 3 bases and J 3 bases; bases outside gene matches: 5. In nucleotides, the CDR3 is TGCGCCAGCAGCCACTCCGGGACAGGGGTCTACGAGCAGTACTTC. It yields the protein CASSHSGTGVYEQYF.

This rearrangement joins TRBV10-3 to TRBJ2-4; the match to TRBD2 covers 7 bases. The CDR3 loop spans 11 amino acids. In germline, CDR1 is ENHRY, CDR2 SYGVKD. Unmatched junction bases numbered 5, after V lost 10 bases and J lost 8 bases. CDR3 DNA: TGTGCCACCGGACTAGGCGACATTCAGTACTTC. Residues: CATGLGDIQYF.

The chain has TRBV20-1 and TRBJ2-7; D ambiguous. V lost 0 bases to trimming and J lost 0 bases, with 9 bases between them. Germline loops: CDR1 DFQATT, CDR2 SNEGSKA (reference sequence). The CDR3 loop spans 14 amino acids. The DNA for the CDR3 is TGCAGTGCTAGAGATTTAACTACCTCCTACGAGCAGTACTTC. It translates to CSARDLTTSYEQYF.

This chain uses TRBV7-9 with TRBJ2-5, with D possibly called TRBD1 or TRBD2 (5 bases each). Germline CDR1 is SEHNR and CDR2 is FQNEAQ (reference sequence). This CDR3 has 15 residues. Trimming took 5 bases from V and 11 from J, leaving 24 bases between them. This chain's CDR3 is CASSPRGPGPLEQYF. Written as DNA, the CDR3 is TGTGCCAGCAGCCCTAGAGGGCCGGGACCGCTTGAGCAGTACTTC.

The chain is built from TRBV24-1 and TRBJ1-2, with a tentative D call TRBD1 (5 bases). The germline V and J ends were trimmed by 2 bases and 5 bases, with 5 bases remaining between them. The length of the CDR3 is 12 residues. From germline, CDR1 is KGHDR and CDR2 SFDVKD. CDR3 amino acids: CATSDWGYGYTF. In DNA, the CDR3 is TGTGCCACCAGTGATTGGGGGTATGGCTACACCTTC.

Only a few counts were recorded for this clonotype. The CDR3 is CAISDVIPRTGTTLNQPQHF. CDR3 coding DNA: TGTGCCATCAGTGATGTTATCCCCCGGACCGGGACAACCCTCAATCAGCCCCAGCATTTT. The rearrangement links TRBV10-3 to TRBJ1-5, with D perhaps TRBD1 (6 bases). Trimming took off 3 bases at V and 3 bases at J, with 27 bases between the two ends. The CDR3 is 20 residues long. Germline CDR1 and CDR2: ENHRY and SYGVKD.

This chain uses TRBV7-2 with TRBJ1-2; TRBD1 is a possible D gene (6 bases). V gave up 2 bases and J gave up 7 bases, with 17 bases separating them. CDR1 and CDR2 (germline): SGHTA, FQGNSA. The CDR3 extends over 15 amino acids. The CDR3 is CASSLSSGVFSGYTF. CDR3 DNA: TGTGCCAGCAGCTTATCGTCAGGGGTTTTTAGTGGCTACACCTTC. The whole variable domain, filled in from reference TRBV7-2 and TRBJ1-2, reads GAGVSQSPSNKVTEKGKDVELRCDPISGHTALYWYRQSLGQGLEFLIYFQGNSAPDKSGLPSDRFSAERTGGSVSTLTIQRTQQEDSAVYLCASSLSSGVFSGYTFGSGTRLTVV.

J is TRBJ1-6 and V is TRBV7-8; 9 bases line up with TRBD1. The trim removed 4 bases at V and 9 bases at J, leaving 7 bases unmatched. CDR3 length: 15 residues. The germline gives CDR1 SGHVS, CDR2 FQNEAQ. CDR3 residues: CASSSRRDRASPLHF. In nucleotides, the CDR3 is TGTGCCAGCAGCTCCCGCCGGGACAGGGCTTCACCCCTCCACTTT.

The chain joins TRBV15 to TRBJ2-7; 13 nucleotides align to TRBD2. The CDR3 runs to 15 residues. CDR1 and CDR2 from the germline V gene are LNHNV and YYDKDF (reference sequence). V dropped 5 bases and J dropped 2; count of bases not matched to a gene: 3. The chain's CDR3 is CATSQGTSGAYEQYF. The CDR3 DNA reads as TGTGCCACCAGCCAAGGGACTAGCGGGGCCTACGAGCAGTACTTC.

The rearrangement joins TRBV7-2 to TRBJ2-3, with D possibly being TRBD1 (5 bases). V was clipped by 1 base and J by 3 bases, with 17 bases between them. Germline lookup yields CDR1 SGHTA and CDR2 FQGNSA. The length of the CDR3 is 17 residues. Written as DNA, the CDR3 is TGTGCCAGCAGCTTAGTCTTGGGGCTAGTAGGGACAGATACGCAGTATTTT. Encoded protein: CASSLVLGLVGTDTQYF.

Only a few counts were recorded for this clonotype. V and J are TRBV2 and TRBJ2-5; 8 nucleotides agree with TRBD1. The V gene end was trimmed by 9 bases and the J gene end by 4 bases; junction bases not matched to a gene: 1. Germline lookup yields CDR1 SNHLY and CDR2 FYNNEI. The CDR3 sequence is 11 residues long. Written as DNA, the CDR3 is TGTGCCAGAGGACAGGGAGAGACCCAGTACTTC. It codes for CARGQGETQYF.

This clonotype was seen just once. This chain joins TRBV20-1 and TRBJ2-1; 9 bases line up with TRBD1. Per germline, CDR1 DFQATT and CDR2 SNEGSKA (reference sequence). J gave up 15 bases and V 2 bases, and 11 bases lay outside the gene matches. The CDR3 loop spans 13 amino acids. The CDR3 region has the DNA TGCAGTGCTAGAAGGGACAGGGACCTCCTCGCGTTCTTC. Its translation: CSARRDRDLLAFF.

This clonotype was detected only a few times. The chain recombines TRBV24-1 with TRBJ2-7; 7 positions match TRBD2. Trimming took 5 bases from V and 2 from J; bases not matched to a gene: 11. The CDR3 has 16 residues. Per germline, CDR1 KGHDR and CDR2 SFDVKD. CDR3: CATSVGGASGTYEQYF. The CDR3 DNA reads TGTGCCACCAGTGTGGGAGGAGCTAGCGGAACCTACGAGCAGTACTTC.

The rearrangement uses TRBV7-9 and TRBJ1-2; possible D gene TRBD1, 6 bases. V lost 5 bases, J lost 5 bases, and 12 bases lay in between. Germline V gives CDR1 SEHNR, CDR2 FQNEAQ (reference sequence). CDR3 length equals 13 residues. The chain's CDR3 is CASSHRGGYGYTF. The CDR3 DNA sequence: TGTGCCAGCAGCCATCGAGGGGGGTATGGCTACACCTTC.

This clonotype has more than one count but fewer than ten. CDR3 loop: CASSVGFGTYEQYF. CDR3 DNA sequence: TGTGCCAGCAGCGTAGGTTTCGGAACCTACGAGCAGTACTTC. This chain uses TRBV9 with TRBJ2-7; D is ambiguous. This CDR3 has 14 residues. V was trimmed by 0 bases and J by 2 bases, leaving 9 bases between them. Germline CDR1 reads SGDLS; CDR2 reads YYNGEE.

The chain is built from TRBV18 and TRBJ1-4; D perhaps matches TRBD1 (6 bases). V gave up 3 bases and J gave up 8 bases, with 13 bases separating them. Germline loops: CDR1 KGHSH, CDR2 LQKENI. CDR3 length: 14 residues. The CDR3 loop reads CASSPGGYREKLFF. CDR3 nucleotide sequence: TGTGCCAGCTCACCCGGGGGCTACCGAGAAAAACTGTTTTTT.

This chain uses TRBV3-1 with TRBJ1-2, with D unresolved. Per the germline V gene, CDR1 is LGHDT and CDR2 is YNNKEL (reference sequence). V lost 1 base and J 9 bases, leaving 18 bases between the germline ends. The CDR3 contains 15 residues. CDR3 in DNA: TGTGCCAGCAGCCAAGCTGGAAGGTCCTCTAGCAGCTACACCTTC. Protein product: CASSQAGRSSSSYTF.

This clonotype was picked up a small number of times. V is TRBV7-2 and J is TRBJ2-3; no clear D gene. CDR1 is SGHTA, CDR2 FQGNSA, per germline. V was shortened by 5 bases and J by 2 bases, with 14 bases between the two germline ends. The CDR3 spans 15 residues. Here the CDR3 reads CASSLSPLATDTQYF. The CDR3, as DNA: TGTGCCAGCAGCCTCTCCCCTTTAGCCACAGATACGCAGTATTTT.

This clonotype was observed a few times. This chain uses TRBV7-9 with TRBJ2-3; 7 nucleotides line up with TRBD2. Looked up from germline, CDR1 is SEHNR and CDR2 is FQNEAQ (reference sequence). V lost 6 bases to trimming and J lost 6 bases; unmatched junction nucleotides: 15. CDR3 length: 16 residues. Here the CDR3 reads CASRSIGERGGDTQYF. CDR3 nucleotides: TGTGCCAGCAGATCAATCGGAGAGCGGGGCGGGGATACGCAGTATTTT. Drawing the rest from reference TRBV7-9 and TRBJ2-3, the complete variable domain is DTGVSQNPRHKITKRGQNVTFRCDPISEHNRLYWYRQTLGQGPEFLTYFQNEAQLEKSRLLSDRFSAERPKGSFSTLEIQRTEQGDSAMYLCASRSIGERGGDTQYFGPGTRLTVL.

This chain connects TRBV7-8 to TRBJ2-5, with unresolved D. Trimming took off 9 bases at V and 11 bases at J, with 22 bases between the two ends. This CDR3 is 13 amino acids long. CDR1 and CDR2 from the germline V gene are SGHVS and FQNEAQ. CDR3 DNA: TGTGCCAGTCTTCAGCCGGGCAGCAATGAGCAGTACTTC. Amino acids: CASLQPGSNEQYF.

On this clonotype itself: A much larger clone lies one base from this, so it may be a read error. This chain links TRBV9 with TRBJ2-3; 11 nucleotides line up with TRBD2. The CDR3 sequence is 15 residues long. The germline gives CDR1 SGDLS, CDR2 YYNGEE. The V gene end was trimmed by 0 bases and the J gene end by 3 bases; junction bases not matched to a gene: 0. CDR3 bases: TGTGCCAGCAGCGTAGGACTAGCGGGGACAGATACGCAGTATTTT. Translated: CASSVGLAGTDTQYF. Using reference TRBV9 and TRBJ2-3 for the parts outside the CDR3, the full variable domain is DSGVTQTPKHLITATGQRVTLRCSPRSGDLSVYWYQQSLDQGLQFLIQYYNGEERAKGNILERFSAQQFPDLHSELNLSSLELGDSALYFCASSVGLAGTDTQYFGPGTRLTVL.

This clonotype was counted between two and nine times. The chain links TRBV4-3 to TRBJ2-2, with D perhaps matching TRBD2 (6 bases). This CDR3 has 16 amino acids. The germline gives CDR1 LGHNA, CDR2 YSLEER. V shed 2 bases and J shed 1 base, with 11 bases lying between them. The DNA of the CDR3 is TGCGCCAGCAGCCAATCTCGGGGGATGAACACCGGGGAGCTGTTTTTT. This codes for CASSQSRGMNTGELFF.

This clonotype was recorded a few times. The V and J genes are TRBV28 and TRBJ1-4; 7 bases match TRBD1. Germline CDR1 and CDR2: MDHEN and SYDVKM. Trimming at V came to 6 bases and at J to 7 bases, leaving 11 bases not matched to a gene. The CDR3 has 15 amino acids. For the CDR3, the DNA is TGTGCCAGCAGGGGAGCAACAGGGGAGGGTGAAAAACTGTTTTTT. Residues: CASRGATGEGEKLFF. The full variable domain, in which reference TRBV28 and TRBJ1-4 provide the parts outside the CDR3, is DVKVTQSSRYLVKRTGEKVFLECVQDMDHENMFWYRQDPGLGLRLIYFSYDVKMKEKGDIPEGYSVSREKKERFSLILESASTNQTSMYLCASRGATGEGEKLFFGSGTQLSVL.

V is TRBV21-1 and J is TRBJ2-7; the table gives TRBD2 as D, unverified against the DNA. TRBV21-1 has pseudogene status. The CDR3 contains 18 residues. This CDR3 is CASSKSGSGTSDSHEQYF. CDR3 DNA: TGTGCCAGCAGCAAAAGTGGGTCCGGGACTAGCGATTCCCACGAGCAGTACTTC.